This T cell receptor (beta chain) was sequenced in a study of a mutant IDH1 vaccine in newly diagnosed glioma. Study summary: Earlier therapy was either radiotherapy, temozolomide, or both, and most got both.

Indicated time point: baseline, week 1 (first vaccination visit). This sample's treatment: pre-vaccination baseline after standard-of-care therapy. This clone has more than one count but fewer than ten. Only in-frame clones appear in the TCRdb table, and some are missing; sequencing was by immunoSEQ multiplex PCR. The sample includes around 50,000 clones, roughly 85% of them seen just once. Trimming shortened V by 1 base and J by 1 base, and 10 bases separated the two germline ends. The germline V gene has CDR1 SGHDN and CDR2 FVKESK. This CDR3 is 15 amino acids long. The chain combines TRBV14 with TRBJ1-1; D might be TRBD1 (5 bases). Sequenced material: PBMCs, taken from a glioma patient treated with radiotherapy, temozolomide or both. This sequence was found in a middle-aged man with glioma. The DNA of the CDR3 is TGTGCCAGCAGCCAAGGCAAGGGGCGGAACACTGAAGCTTTCTTT. Protein product: CASSQGKGRNTEAFF.